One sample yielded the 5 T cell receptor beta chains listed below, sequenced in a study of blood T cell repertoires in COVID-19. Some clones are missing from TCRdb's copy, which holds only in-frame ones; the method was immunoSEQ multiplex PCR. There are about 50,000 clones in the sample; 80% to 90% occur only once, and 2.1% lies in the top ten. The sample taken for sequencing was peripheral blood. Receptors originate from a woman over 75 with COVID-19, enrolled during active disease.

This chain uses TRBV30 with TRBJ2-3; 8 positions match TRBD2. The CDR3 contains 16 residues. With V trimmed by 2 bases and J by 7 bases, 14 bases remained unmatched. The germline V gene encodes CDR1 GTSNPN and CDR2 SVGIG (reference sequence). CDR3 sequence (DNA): TGTGCCTGGAGTCGGTTTGTAGCGGGGACTCAAAATACGCAGTATTTT. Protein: CAWSRFVAGTQNTQYF.

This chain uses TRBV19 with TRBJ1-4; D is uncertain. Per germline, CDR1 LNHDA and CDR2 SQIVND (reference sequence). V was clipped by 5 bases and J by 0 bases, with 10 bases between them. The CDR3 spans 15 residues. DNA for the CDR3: TGTGCCAGTAGTTTGCAGGTGGCAACTAATGAAAAACTGTTTTTT. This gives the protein CASSLQVATNEKLFF.

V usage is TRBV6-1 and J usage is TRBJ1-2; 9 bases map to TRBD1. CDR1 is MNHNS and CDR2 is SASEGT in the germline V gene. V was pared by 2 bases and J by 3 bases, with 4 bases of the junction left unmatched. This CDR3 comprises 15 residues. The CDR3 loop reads CASSEPGQGDYGYTF. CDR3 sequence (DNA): TGTGCCAGCAGTGAACCGGGACAGGGCGACTATGGCTACACCTTC.

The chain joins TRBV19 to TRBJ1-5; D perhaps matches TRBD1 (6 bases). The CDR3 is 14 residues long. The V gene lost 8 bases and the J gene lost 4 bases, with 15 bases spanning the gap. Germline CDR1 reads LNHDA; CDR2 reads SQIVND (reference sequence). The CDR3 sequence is CASGHTGWNQPQHF. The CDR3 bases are TGTGCCAGTGGGCACACAGGGTGGAATCAGCCCCAGCATTTT. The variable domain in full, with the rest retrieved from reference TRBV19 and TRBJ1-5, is DGGITQSPKYLFRKEGQNVTLSCEQNLNHDAMYWYRQDPGQGLRLIYYSQIVNDFQKGDIAEGYSVSREKKESFPLTVTSAQKNPTAFYLCASGHTGWNQPQHFGDGTRLSIL.

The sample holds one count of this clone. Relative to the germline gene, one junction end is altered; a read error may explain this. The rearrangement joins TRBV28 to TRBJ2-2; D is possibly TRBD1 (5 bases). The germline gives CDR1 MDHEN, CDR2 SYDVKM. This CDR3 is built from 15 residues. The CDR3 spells CASRSFGANTGELFF. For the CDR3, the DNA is TGTGCCAGCAGGTCGTTTGGGGCGAATACCGGGGAGCTGTTTTTT.